One and the same sample provided the 24 T cell receptor beta chains below, sequenced in a study of cytomegalovirus exposure and HLA in healthy donors. Use of 60 Vbeta and 13 Jbeta primers characterized the PCR. Repertoires were generated with immunoSEQ multiplex PCR, while TCRdb's copy carries only in-frame clones and drops some. There are just over 150,000 clones in the sample; 80% to 90% occur only once, and less than 2.5% lies in the top ten. Source material: PBMCs. The source of these receptors is a woman aged 18-30 years in good health and CMV-seronegative.

The rearrangement joins TRBV9 to TRBJ2-2; 8 bases are shared with TRBD1. Germline assignment: CDR1 SGDLS and CDR2 YYNGEE. With 0 bases clipped from V and 6 bases from J, the junction kept 4 bases outside the gene matches. The CDR3 sequence is 15 residues long. The CDR3 protein is CASSVGQGAAGELFF. The DNA for the CDR3 is TGTGCCAGCAGCGTAGGGCAGGGGGCAGCCGGGGAGCTGTTTTTT.

The chain employs TRBV7-2 and TRBJ2-5; D uncertain. The CDR3 sequence is 12 residues long. The V end lost 0 bases, the J end lost 5 bases, and 4 bases lay between the germline ends. The germline gives CDR1 SGHTA, CDR2 FQGNSA. The DNA of the CDR3 is TGTGCCAGCAGCTTAGCCCGGGAGACCCAGTACTTC. Protein: CASSLARETQYF.

CDR3 amino acids: CAWSLLTGGSPLHF. DNA of the CDR3: TGTGCCTGGAGTCTTTTGACAGGCGGCTCACCCCTCCACTTT. The V and J genes are TRBV30 and TRBJ1-6; D possibly corresponds to TRBD1 (6 bases). The V gene's germline CDR1 is GTSNPN and CDR2 SVGIG (reference sequence). The CDR3 runs to 14 residues. The V end was cut by 2 bases, the J end by 10 bases, with 15 bases between.

This chain joins TRBV7-2 and TRBJ2-7; D gene ambiguous. The length of the CDR3 is 14 residues. Trimming removed 1 base from V and 2 bases from J, with 9 bases in between. In germline, CDR1 is SGHTA, CDR2 FQGNSA. Written as DNA, the CDR3 is TGTGCCAGCAGCTTAGTTAATTCCCCCTACGAGCAGTACTTC. Its protein is CASSLVNSPYEQYF. The entire variable domain, with the rest obtained from reference TRBV7-2 and TRBJ2-7, is as follows: GAGVSQSPSNKVTEKGKDVELRCDPISGHTALYWYRQSLGQGLEFLIYFQGNSAPDKSGLPSDRFSAERTGGSVSTLTIQRTQQEDSAVYLCASSLVNSPYEQYFGPGTRLTVT.

The gene calls are TRBV6-5 and TRBJ2-3, with D perhaps TRBD2 (6 bases). The CDR3 spans 16 residues. V lost 0 bases, J lost 1 base, and 11 bases lay in between. Germline CDR1 reads MNHEY; CDR2 reads SVGAGI. The CDR3 region is CASSYSPSDRTDTQYF. CDR3 sequence (DNA): TGTGCCAGCAGTTACTCTCCTAGCGATCGCACAGATACGCAGTATTTT.

This clone was seen more than once but under ten times. The CDR3 here is CASSRTGGSLITNEKLFF. In nucleotides, the CDR3 is TGTGCCAGCAGTCGGACAGGGGGTAGCTTAATTACTAATGAAAAACTGTTTTTT. The chain has TRBV27 and TRBJ1-4, with TRBD1 matching 10 bases. The CDR3 length is 18 residues. V lost 5 bases, J lost 2 bases, and 11 bases stayed unmatched. Per the germline V gene, CDR1 is MNHEY and CDR2 is SMNVEV (reference sequence). Based on the CDR3 plus reference TRBV27 and TRBJ1-4, the full variable domain is EAQVTQNPRYLITVTGKKLTVTCSQNMNHEYMSWYRQDPGLGLRQIYYSMNVEVTDKGDVPEGYKVSRKEKRNFPLILESPSPNQTSLYFCASSRTGGSLITNEKLFFGSGTQLSVL.

This chain connects TRBV29-1 to TRBJ2-7; 7 nucleotides agree with TRBD2. CDR1 and CDR2 (germline): SQVTM, ANQGSEA. The V gene end was trimmed by 4 bases and the J gene end by 6 bases; junction bases not matched to a gene: 9. The CDR3 covers 13 residues. CDR3 DNA sequence: TGCAGCGTTGTCGGCGGGAGAGCGGTCGAGCAGTACTTC. It codes for CSVVGGRAVEQYF.

The chain recombines TRBV27 with TRBJ2-7, with D perhaps TRBD1 (6 bases). CDR1 MNHEY and CDR2 SMNVEV come from the germline V gene (reference sequence). CDR3 size: 13 residues. V was shortened by 6 bases and J by 6 bases, with 15 bases between the two germline ends. The CDR3, as DNA: TGTGCCAGCAGAGAGGACCCCAGGGGCGAGCAGTACTTC. The encoded protein is CASREDPRGEQYF.

This sequence joins TRBV7-2 and TRBJ2-3; perhaps TRBD1 as D (6 bases). CDR3 length: 15 residues. The V gene lost 0 bases and the J gene lost 2 bases, with 9 bases spanning the gap. CDR1 is SGHTA, CDR2 FQGNSA, per germline. In nucleotides, the CDR3 is TGTGCCAGCAGCTTAGCGGGGGACAACACAGATACGCAGTATTTT. Translation: CASSLAGDNTDTQYF.

The gene calls are TRBV19 and TRBJ2-7; the D is unclear. The V and J ends lost 1 base and 3 bases respectively, with 10 bases between them. CDR1 is LNHDA, CDR2 SQIVND, per germline (reference sequence). CDR3 length: 14 residues. In nucleotides, the CDR3 is TGTGCCAGTAGTATAGGTCCAGGATACTACGAGCAGTACTTC. Protein product: CASSIGPGYYEQYF. Supplemented by reference TRBV19 and TRBJ2-7, the full variable domain reads DGGITQSPKYLFRKEGQNVTLSCEQNLNHDAMYWYRQDPGQGLRLIYYSQIVNDFQKGDIAEGYSVSREKKESFPLTVTSAQKNPTAFYLCASSIGPGYYEQYFGPGTRLTVT.

The rearrangement links TRBV5-1 to TRBJ2-2, with TRBD1 matching 7 bases. The CDR3 length is 16 residues. The J segment lost 0 bases and the V segment lost 6 bases, leaving 8 bases of the junction unmatched. CDR1 SGHRS and CDR2 YFSETQ come from the germline V gene. The CDR3: CASTATDRPNTGELFF. For the CDR3, the DNA is TGCGCCAGCACTGCTACGGACAGGCCGAACACCGGGGAGCTGTTTTTT.

The CDR3 nucleotides are TGTGCCATCCGACTAGCAGGCCTCGAGCAGTACTTC. It yields the protein CAIRLAGLEQYF. J is TRBJ2-7 and V is TRBV10-3; TRBD2 agrees at 7 bases. With 8 bases clipped from V and 6 bases from J, the junction kept 7 bases outside the gene matches. Germline V gives CDR1 ENHRY, CDR2 SYGVKD. The CDR3 covers 12 residues.

J is TRBJ2-7 and V is TRBV18; 10 bases line up with TRBD2. This CDR3 comprises 14 residues. CDR1 KGHSH and CDR2 LQKENI come from the germline V gene. The trim removed 3 bases at V and 4 bases at J, leaving 3 bases unmatched. CDR3 nucleotide sequence: TGTGCCAGCTCACCTACTAGCGGGGAGTACGAGCAGTACTTC. Translated, it gives CASSPTSGEYEQYF.

Note on this clone: The junction departs from germline at one end; a sequencing error may be responsible. The same CDR3 is also encoded by other DNA sequences in this sample. The chain carries TRBV28 and TRBJ2-7; 9 bases map to TRBD1. CDR1 MDHEN and CDR2 SYDVKM come from the germline V gene. The CDR3 is made up of 14 amino acids. The CDR3 spells CASSRQGETYEQYF. Written as DNA, the CDR3 is TGTGCCAGCAGTCGACAGGGGGAGACCTACGAGCAGTACTTT.

The J gene is TRBJ2-2, the V gene TRBV7-2; D may be TRBD2 (6 bases). The CDR3 is 15 amino acids. Trimming cost V 5 bases and J 3 bases, with 13 bases left between them. Germline V gene lookup returns CDR1 SGHTA and CDR2 FQGNSA. The CDR3 sequence is CASSRTSYDTGELFF. In DNA form, the CDR3 reads TGTGCCAGCAGCCGCACTAGCTACGACACCGGGGAGCTGTTTTTT.

J is TRBJ2-7 and V is TRBV7-9, with TRBD1 as a possible D gene (6 bases). The germline V gene encodes CDR1 SEHNR and CDR2 FQNEAQ (reference sequence). CDR3 length: 14 residues. The V end lost 5 bases, the J end lost 3 bases, and 14 bases lay between the germline ends. CDR3 sequence: CASSHGGRDYEQYF. CDR3 in DNA: TGTGCCAGCAGCCATGGGGGCAGGGACTACGAGCAGTACTTC.

This clone was seen only a few times. Other DNA sequences from this sample encode an identical CDR3 as well. The rearrangement links TRBV4-3 to TRBJ1-1; D is undetermined. CDR3 length: 13 residues. The V gene lost 0 bases and the J gene lost 1 base, with 3 bases spanning the gap. Germline CDR1 LGHNA, CDR2 YSLEER. CDR3 DNA sequence: TGCGCCAGCAGCCAAGATAGGAACACTGAAGCTTTCTTT. This translates into CASSQDRNTEAFF.

The chain has TRBV10-3 and TRBJ2-6, with D perhaps matching TRBD1 (6 bases). CDR1 ENHRY and CDR2 SYGVKD come from the germline V gene. Trimming pared 8 bases from V and 6 bases from J, leaving 14 bases between. This CDR3 region has 14 residues. The CDR3 bases are TGTGCCATCGGAACAGGGACCTCGGCCAACGTCCTGACTTTC. Translation gives CAIGTGTSANVLTF.

The V call is TRBV11-2, the J call TRBJ2-7; 13 nucleotides align to TRBD2. Unmatched junction bases numbered 18, after V lost 4 bases and J lost 6 bases. The CDR3 length is 19 residues. Germline-derived CDR1 and CDR2 are SGHAT and FQNNGV. As DNA, the CDR3 is TGTGCCAGCAGCTCTACTAGCGGGGGGGCCGGAACATACTTCAGCGAGCAGTACTTC. Translation gives CASSSTSGGAGTYFSEQYF.

The rearrangement links TRBV10-1 to TRBJ2-7; 8 nucleotides align to TRBD2. CDR1 is WNHNN and CDR2 is SYGVQD in the germline V gene (reference sequence). This CDR3 comprises 14 residues. The CDR3 region has the DNA TGCGCGACGGGGGGCGGGAGGCGCTTACGGGAGCAGTACTTC. Protein sequence: CATGGGRRLREQYF.

This rearrangement joins TRBV27 to TRBJ1-3; perhaps TRBD1 as D (5 bases). V was trimmed by 5 bases and J by 0 bases, leaving 11 bases between them. The CDR3 has 15 amino acids. CDR1 and CDR2 (germline): MNHEY, SMNVEV (reference sequence). In DNA form, the CDR3 reads TGTGCCAGCAGTCCGACAGCCAGCTCTGGAAACACCATATATTTT. It codes for CASSPTASSGNTIYF.

V usage is TRBV29-1 and J usage is TRBJ2-7; 9 nucleotides agree with TRBD2. V lost 0 bases, J lost 3 bases, and 9 bases stayed unmatched. Germline V gives CDR1 SQVTM, CDR2 ANQGSEA. The CDR3 is made up of 16 amino acids. CDR3 in DNA: TGCAGCGTTGAAGATCGAGGCAGCGGGAGGTTCTACGAGCAGTACGTC. Encoded protein: CSVEDRGSGRFYEQYV.

The chain carries TRBV27 and TRBJ2-3, with TRBD2 matching 7 bases. The CDR3 totals 16 residues. Per germline, CDR1 MNHEY and CDR2 SMNVEV (reference sequence). V shed 3 bases and J 7 bases; nucleotides not matched to a gene: 13. CDR3 amino acids: CASSLGTQRGGNTQYF. CDR3 sequence (DNA): TGTGCCAGCAGTTTGGGGACGCAGCGGGGCGGGAATACGCAGTATTTT.

The chain recombines TRBV27 with TRBJ1-5; TRBD1 aligns across 9 bases. The V and J ends lost 1 base and 1 base, in that order; junction bases with no gene match: 5. This CDR3 is built from 17 residues. Germline-derived CDR1 and CDR2 are MNHEY and SMNVEV (reference sequence). The CDR3 DNA follows: TGTGCCAGCAGTTTATTATCGGGACAGGGAAGCAATCAGCCCCAGCATTTT. Its translation is CASSLLSGQGSNQPQHF.